The 12 T cell receptor beta chains listed next were all sequenced from one sample in a study of T cell responses to AZD1222 COVID-19 vaccine. The protocol was immunoSEQ multiplex PCR, while the TCRdb copy is restricted to in-frame clones and leaves out a portion. The sample shows about 140,000 clones, about 90% of them seen only once. The sequenced sample was peripheral blood, obtained 28 days after the second AZD1222 dose. All receptors derive from an adult who received the AZD1222 COVID-19 vaccine.

This sequence joins TRBV4-1 and TRBJ2-3; D unresolved. This CDR3 contains 13 residues. Trimming removed 1 base at V and 3 bases at J, with 5 bases between. Germline CDR1 reads MGHRA; CDR2 reads YSYEKL. The CDR3 reads CASSQVLTDTQYF. CDR3 nucleotides: TGCGCCAGCAGCCAAGTCTTGACAGATACGCAGTATTTT.

This chain uses TRBV5-1 with TRBJ2-3, with D unresolved. V lost 0 bases, J lost 4 bases, and 6 bases lay in between. CDR1 and CDR2 from the germline V gene are SGHRS and YFSETQ. The CDR3 loop spans 13 amino acids. This CDR3 is CASSLGLPDTQYF. The CDR3, as DNA: TGCGCCAGCAGCTTGGGTCTGCCAGATACGCAGTATTTT.

V is TRBV7-9 and J is TRBJ1-2, with D uncertain. This CDR3 has 14 residues. Germline assignment: CDR1 SEHNR and CDR2 FQNEAQ (reference sequence). V was cut by 1 base and J by 0 bases, with 6 bases left in between. As DNA, the CDR3 is TGTGCCAGCAGCTTAGTGGTAGCTAACTATGGCTACACCTTC. Translating gives CASSLVVANYGYTF.

J is TRBJ2-1 and V is TRBV18; 13 bases are shared with TRBD2. Trimming cost V 4 bases and J 6 bases; bases outside gene matches: 6. Germline loops: CDR1 KGHSH, CDR2 LQKENI. The CDR3 is made up of 16 amino acids. The CDR3 protein is CASSQNTSGRANEQFF. Written as DNA, the CDR3 is TGTGCCAGCTCACAAAATACTAGCGGGAGGGCCAATGAGCAGTTCTTC.

This chain joins TRBV25-1 and TRBJ2-3; D is perhaps TRBD1 or TRBD2 (6 bases each). V dropped 7 bases and J dropped 0 bases, with 14 bases sitting between them. The CDR3 has 15 amino acids. CDR1 and CDR2 from the germline V gene are MGHDK and SYGVNS. In DNA form, the CDR3 reads TGTGCCAGCATAGGGGGGCCTACTAGCACAGATACGCAGTATTTT. It encodes CASIGGPTSTDTQYF.

The V call is TRBV12-5, the J call TRBJ1-5, with D possibly matching TRBD1 (6 bases). The germline V and J ends were trimmed by 9 bases and 5 bases, with 20 bases remaining between them. CDR1 is LGHNT, CDR2 FRNRAP, per germline. This CDR3 has 15 residues. The CDR3 sequence: CASGPGGGRYQPQHF. The DNA for the CDR3 is TGTGCTAGCGGACCGGGAGGGGGAAGGTATCAGCCCCAGCATTTT.

CDR3 sequence (DNA): TGTGCCAGCAGCCCCGTTTGGGAGACTGAAGCTTTCTTT. Protein: CASSPVWETEAFF. The chain is built from TRBV7-9 and TRBJ1-1; D not certain. Looked up from germline, CDR1 is SEHNR and CDR2 is FQNEAQ (reference sequence). The CDR3 contains 13 residues. V lost 5 bases and J 5 bases, leaving 12 bases between the germline ends.

The chain carries TRBV11-2 and TRBJ1-1, with no clear D. Per germline, CDR1 SGHAT and CDR2 FQNNGV. V lost 5 bases and J 3 bases, leaving 4 bases between the germline ends. This CDR3 contains 11 residues. The CDR3 DNA is TGTGCCAGCAGCCCATACACTGAAGCTTTCTTT. Translation: CASSPYTEAFF. The entire variable domain, with the rest obtained from reference TRBV11-2 and TRBJ1-1, is as follows: EAGVAQSPRYKIIEKRQSVAFWCNPISGHATLYWYQQILGQGPKLLIQFQNNGVVDDSQLPKDRFSAERLKGVDSTLKIQPAKLEDSAVYLCASSPYTEAFFGQGTRLTVV.

The rearrangement uses TRBV19 and TRBJ2-1, with a weak D call TRBD1 (6 bases). Trimming shortened V by 10 bases and J by 0 bases, and 19 bases separated the two germline ends. This CDR3 is built from 16 residues. Germline V gives CDR1 LNHDA, CDR2 SQIVND (reference sequence). In DNA, the CDR3 is TGTGCCACCGCAGACCAGGGGTGGAGCTCCTACAATGAGCAGTTCTTC. Translation: CATADQGWSSYNEQFF. Filled out from reference TRBV19 and TRBJ2-1, the complete variable domain reads DGGITQSPKYLFRKEGQNVTLSCEQNLNHDAMYWYRQDPGQGLRLIYYSQIVNDFQKGDIAEGYSVSREKKESFPLTVTSAQKNPTAFYLCATADQGWSSYNEQFFGPGTRLTVL.

This chain joins TRBV19 and TRBJ2-3, with 15 bases identical to TRBD2. CDR3 length equals 16 residues. J gave up 4 bases and V 3 bases, and 2 bases lay outside the gene matches. Germline CDR1 and CDR2: LNHDA and SQIVND (reference sequence). CDR3 DNA sequence: TGTGCCAGTAGTATGGGACTAGCGGGGGGCCCAGATACGCAGTATTTT. Amino acids: CASSMGLAGGPDTQYF.

V gene TRBV5-1 combines with J gene TRBJ1-2; tentatively, D is TRBD1 (5 bases). Trimming left V 1 base short and J 2 bases short, with 12 bases between. Germline V CDR1 and CDR2: SGHRS, YFSETQ. This CDR3 is 15 amino acids long. CDR3 protein: CASSLRGAFNYGYTF. In DNA, the CDR3 is TGCGCCAGCAGCTTGAGAGGGGCCTTCAACTATGGCTACACCTTC.

The V gene is TRBV7-3, the J gene TRBJ2-1; either TRBD1 or TRBD2 may supply D (5 bases each). This CDR3 is built from 19 residues. V lost 5 bases and J 0 bases, leaving 23 bases between the germline ends. Looked up from germline, CDR1 is SGHTA and CDR2 is FQGTGA. CDR3 protein: CASSPGPGRIDSSYNEQFF. The CDR3 coding sequence is TGTGCCAGCAGCCCAGGACCGGGGCGCATCGATAGCTCCTACAATGAGCAGTTCTTC.